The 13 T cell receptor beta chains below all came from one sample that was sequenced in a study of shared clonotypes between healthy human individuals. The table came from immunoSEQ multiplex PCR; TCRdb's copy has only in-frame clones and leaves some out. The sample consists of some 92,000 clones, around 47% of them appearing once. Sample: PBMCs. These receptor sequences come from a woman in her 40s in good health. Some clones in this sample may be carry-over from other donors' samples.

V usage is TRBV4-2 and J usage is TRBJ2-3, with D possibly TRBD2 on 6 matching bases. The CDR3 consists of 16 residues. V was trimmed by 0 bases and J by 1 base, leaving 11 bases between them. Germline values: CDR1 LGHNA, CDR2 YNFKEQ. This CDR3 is CASSQEWRDGTDTQYF. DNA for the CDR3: TGTGCCAGCAGCCAAGAGTGGCGGGATGGCACAGATACGCAGTATTTT.

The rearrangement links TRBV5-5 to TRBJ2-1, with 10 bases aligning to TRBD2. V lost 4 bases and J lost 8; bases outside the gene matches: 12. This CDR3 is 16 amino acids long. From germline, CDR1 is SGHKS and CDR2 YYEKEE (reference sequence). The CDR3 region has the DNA TGTGCCAGCAGCCAAGCGGCTAGCGGGAGTTTCCATGAGCAGTTCTTC. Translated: CASSQAASGSFHEQFF.

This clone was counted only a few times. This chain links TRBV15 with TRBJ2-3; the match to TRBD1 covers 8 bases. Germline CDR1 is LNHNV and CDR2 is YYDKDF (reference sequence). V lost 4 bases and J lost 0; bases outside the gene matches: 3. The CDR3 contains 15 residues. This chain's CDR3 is CATSNGQGSTDTQYF. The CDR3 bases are TGTGCCACCAGCAACGGACAGGGCAGCACAGATACGCAGTATTTT.

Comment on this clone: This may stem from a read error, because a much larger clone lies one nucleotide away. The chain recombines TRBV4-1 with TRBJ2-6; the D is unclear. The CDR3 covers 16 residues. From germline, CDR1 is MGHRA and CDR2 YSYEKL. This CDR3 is CASSQDSLSGTNVLTF. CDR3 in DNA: TGCGCCAGCAGCCAAGATAGCCTCTCTGGGACCAACGTCCTGACTTTC.

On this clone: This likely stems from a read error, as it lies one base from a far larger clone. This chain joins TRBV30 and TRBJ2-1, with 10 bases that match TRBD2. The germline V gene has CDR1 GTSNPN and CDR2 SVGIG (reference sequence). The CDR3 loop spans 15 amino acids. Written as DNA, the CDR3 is TGTGCCTGGAGTTCCGGGACTAGCGAGGGCGATGAGCAGCTCTTC. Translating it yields CAWSSGTSEGDEQLF.

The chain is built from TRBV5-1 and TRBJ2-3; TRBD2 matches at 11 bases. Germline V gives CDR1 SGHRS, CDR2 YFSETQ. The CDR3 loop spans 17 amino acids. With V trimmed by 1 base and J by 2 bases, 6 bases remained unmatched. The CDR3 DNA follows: TGCGCCAGCAGCTTGATCCAACTAGCGGGAGCCACAGATACGCAGTATTTT. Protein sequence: CASSLIQLAGATDTQYF.

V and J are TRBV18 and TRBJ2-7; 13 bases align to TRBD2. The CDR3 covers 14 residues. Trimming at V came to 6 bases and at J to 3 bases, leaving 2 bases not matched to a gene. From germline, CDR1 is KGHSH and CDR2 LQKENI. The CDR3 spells CASSRTSGSYEQYF. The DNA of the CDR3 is TGTGCCAGCTCGCGGACTAGCGGGAGCTACGAGCAGTACTTC.

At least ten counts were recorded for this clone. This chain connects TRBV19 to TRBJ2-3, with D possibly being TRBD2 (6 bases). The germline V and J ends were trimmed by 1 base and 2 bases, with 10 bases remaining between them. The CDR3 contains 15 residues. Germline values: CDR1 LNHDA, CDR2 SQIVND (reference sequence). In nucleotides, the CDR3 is TGTGCCAGTAGTATAGGACTAGGTCACACAGATACGCAGTATTTT. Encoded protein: CASSIGLGHTDTQYF.

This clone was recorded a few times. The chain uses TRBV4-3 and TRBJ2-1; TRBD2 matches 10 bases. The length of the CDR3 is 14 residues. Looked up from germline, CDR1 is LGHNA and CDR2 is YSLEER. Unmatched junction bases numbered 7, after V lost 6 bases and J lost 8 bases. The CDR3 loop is CASSVSGRADEQFF. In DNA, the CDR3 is TGCGCCAGCAGTGTGAGCGGGAGGGCCGATGAGCAGTTCTTC.

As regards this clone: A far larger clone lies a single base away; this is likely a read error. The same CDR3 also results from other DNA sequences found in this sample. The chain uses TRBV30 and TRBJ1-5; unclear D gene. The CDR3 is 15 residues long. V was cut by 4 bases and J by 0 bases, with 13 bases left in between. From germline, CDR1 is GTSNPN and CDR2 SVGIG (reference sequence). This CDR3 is CAWTSGMYSNQPQHF. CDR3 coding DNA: TGTGCCTGGACTTCGGGGATGTATAGCAATCAGCCCCAGCATTTT. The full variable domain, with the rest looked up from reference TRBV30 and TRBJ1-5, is SQTIHQWPATLVQPVGSPLSLECTVEGTSNPNLYWYRQAAGRGLQLLFYSVGIGQISSEVPQNLSASRPQDRQFILSSKKLLLSDSGFYLCAWTSGMYSNQPQHFGDGTRLSIL.

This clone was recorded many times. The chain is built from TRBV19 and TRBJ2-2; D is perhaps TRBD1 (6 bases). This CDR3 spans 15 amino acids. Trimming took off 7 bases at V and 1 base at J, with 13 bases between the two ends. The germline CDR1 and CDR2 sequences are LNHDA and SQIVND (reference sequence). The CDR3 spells CASTVSQGNTGELFF. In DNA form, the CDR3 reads TGTGCCAGTACCGTCTCACAGGGGAACACCGGGGAGCTGTTTTTT.

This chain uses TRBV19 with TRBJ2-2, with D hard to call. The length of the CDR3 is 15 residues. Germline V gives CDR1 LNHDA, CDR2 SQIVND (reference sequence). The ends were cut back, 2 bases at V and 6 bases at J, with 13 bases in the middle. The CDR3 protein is CASSISWTYPGELFF. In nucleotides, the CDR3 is TGTGCCAGTAGTATATCGTGGACCTACCCCGGGGAGCTGTTTTTT.

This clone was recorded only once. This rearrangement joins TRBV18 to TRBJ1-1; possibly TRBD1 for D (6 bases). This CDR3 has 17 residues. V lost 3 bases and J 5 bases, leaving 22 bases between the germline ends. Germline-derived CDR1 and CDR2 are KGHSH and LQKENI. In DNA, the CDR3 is TGTGCCAGCTCACCTAGGACCCCACAACAGGGCAGAACTGAAGCTTTCTTT. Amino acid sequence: CASSPRTPQQGRTEAFF.